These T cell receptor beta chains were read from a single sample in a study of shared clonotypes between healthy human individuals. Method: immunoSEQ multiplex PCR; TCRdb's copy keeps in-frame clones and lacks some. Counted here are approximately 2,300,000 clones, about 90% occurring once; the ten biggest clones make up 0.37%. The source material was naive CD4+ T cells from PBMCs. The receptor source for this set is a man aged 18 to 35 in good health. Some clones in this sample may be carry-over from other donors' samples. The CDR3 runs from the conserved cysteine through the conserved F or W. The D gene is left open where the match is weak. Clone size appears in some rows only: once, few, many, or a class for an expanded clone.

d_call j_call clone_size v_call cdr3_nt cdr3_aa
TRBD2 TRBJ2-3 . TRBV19 TGTGCCAGTAGTATGGTGGCTAGCGGGAGGCGTACGCAGTATTTT CASSMVASGRRTQYF
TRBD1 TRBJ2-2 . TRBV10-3 TGTGCCATCAGTGAGTCGCTAGGACAGGGGGCGAACACCGGGGAGCTGTTTTTT CAISESLGQGANTGELFF
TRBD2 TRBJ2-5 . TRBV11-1 TGTGCCAGCAGCCAACGACTAGCGGGAGTTGAGACCCAGTACTTC CASSQRLAGVETQYF
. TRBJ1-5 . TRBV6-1 TGTGCCAGCAGGGTAGGGGGTGGTCAGCCCCAGCATTTT CASRVGGGQPQHF
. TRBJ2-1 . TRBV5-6 TGTGCCAGCAGCGCCCTAAACAATGAGCAGTTCTTC CASSALNNEQFF
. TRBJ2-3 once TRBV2 TGTGCCAGCAGTGAAGCAATCGCAACAGATACGCAGTATTTT CASSEAIATDTQYF
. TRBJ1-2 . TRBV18 TGTGCCAGCTCACCAGGACGTTGGCAGGGGCCCGACTATGGCTACACCTTC CASSPGRWQGPDYGYTF
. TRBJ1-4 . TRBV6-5 TGTGCCAGCAGTTACTCAGGGAGTGGTAATGAAAAACTGTTTTTT CASSYSGSGNEKLFF
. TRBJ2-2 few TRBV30 TGTGCCTGGAGTGTACCCACTCACAGATTCGGGGAGCTGTTTTTT CAWSVPTHRFGELFF
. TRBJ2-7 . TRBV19 TGTGCCAGTAGTAGATACCAGGGAAACGAGCAGTACTTC CASSRYQGNEQYF
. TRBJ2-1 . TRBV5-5 TGTGCCAGCAGCTTGGCGACGGCCACTTACAATGAGCAGTTCTTC CASSLATATYNEQFF
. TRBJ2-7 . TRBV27 TGTGCCAGCAGTCGCAACGGGGGCGAGCAGTACTTC CASSRNGGEQYF
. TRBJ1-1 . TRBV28 TGTGCGGGCACTGAAGCTTTCTTT CAGTEAFF
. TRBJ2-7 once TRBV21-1 TGTGCCATACCGGGACAGGGGGTAAGGCAGTACTTC CAIPGQGVRQYF
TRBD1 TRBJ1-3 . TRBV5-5 TGTGCCAGCAGTCCCGGGACAGGCTCTGGAAACACCATATATTTT CASSPGTGSGNTIYF
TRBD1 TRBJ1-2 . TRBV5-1 TGCGCCAGCAGCGAGGGACAGGCCCATGGCTACACCTTC CASSEGQAHGYTF
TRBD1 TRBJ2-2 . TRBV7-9 TGTGCCAGCAGCATGGACAGGGGAAGGACCGGGGAGCTGTTTTTT CASSMDRGRTGELFF
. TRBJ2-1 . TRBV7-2 TGTGCCAGCAGCTTAGCGCGAGACTATGAGCAGTTCTTC CASSLARDYEQFF
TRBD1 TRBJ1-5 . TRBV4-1 TGCGCCAGCAGCGGGGTCCAGGGGGTCCCTCAGCCCCAGCATTTT CASSGVQGVPQPQHF
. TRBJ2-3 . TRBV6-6 TGTGCCAGCAGTTACGGCGGACCCAGCACAGATACGCAGTATTTT CASSYGGPSTDTQYF
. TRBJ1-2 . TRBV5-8 TGTGCCAGCAGCTCCAACCGGCTGGGAGGCTACACCTTC CASSSNRLGGYTF
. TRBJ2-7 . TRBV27 TGTGCCAGATCGGTAGTCTCCTACGAGCAGTACTTC CARSVVSYEQYF
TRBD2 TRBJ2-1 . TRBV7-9 TGTGCCAGCAGCTTAGCGTTGCGGGAGAGGTTGAATGAGCAGTTCTTC CASSLALRERLNEQFF
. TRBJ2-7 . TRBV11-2 TGTGCCAGCAGCTTATATGGCCCCTACGAGCAGTACTTC CASSLYGPYEQYF
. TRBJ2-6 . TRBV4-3 TGCGCCAGCAGCGTCGATTCCTCTGGGGCCAACGTCCTGACTTTC CASSVDSSGANVLTF
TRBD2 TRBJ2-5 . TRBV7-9 TGTGCCAGCAGCTTGGGTAGCGGGAGGCCGGGGGAGACCCAGTACTTC CASSLGSGRPGETQYF
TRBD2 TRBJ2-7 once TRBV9 TGTGCCAGCAGCGTCTTAGCGGGAGGGTCCCCCTACGAGCAGTACTTC CASSVLAGGSPYEQYF
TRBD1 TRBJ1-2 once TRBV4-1 TGCGCCAGCAGCCCCAACACAGGGGATTTTACCTATGGCTACACCTTC CASSPNTGDFTYGYTF
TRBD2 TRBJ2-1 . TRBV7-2 TGTGCCAGCAGCTTAGGGGCTAGCGGGAGTTATGAGCAGTTCTTC CASSLGASGSYEQFF
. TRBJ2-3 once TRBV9 TGTGCCAGCAGCGTAGCTGGGGTCAGCGGCCCCACCGTTAAGTTATTTAGCACAGATACGCAGTATTTT CASSVAGVSGPTVKLFSTDTQYF
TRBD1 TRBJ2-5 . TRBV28 TGTGCCAGCAGTCCTGCCCCCGGGACAGGGGGGCAAGAGACCCAGTACTTC CASSPAPGTGGQETQYF
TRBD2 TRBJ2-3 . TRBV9 TGTGCCAGCAGCACCAGACTAGCGGGACGTGATACGCAGTATTTT CASSTRLAGRDTQYF
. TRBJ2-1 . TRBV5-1 TGCGCCAGCAGCGACGGGAGTAGTTCCTACAATGAGCAGTTCTTC CASSDGSSSYNEQFF
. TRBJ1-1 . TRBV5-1 TGCGCCAGCAGCTCTCTGACAGGAATGAACACTGAAGCTTTCTTT CASSSLTGMNTEAFF
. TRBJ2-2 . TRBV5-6 TGTGCCAGCAGTTTAGCGGGACAGGGGAACACCGGGGAGCTGTTTTTT CASSLAGQGNTGELFF
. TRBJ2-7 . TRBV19 TGTGCCACCCCCAATGGGCTTCCACTCGAGCAGTACTTC CATPNGLPLEQYF
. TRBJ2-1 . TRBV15 TGTGCCACCAGCAGAGATATAAGGGAGACCGGAGCTAGCGCGAATAATGAGCAGTTCTTC CATSRDIRETGASANNEQFF
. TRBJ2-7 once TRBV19 TGTGCCAGTAGTAGCAGGGTTTCCCTCGAGCAGTACTTC CASSSRVSLEQYF
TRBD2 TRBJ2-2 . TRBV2 TGTGCCAGCGGCGGGAGGGCCTTTAACACCGGGGAGCTGTTTTTT CASGGRAFNTGELFF
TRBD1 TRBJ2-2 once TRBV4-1 TGCGCCAGCAGCAAGTGGGCCCCGGACAGGACGAACACCGGGGAGCTGTTTTTT CASSKWAPDRTNTGELFF
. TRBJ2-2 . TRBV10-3 TGTGCCATAGGTAGGGAAGAGGCCGGGGAGCTGTTTTTT CAIGREEAGELFF
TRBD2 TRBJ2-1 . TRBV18 TGTGCCAGCTCACCTACTAGCGGGCTAGCACAGTTCTTC CASSPTSGLAQFF
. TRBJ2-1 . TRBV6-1 TGTGCCAGCAGTGAAGCGACCCGGGCCAATGACAATGAGCAGTTCTTC CASSEATRANDNEQFF
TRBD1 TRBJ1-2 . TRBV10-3 TGTGCCATCAGCGTGGGAGAAGGGGGCCGGGGAGGCTACACCTTC CAISVGEGGRGGYTF
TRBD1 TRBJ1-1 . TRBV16 TGTGCCAGCAGCCAGCTGCAGGGGGGGTTGAACACTGAAGCTTTCTTT CASSQLQGGLNTEAFF
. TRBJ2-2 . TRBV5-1 TGCGCCAGCAGCATGAGTGGGGGCGGGGAGCTGTTTTTT CASSMSGGGELFF
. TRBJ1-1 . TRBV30 TGTGCCTGGAGTCCCGCAGGGGACACTGAAGCTTTCTTT CAWSPAGDTEAFF
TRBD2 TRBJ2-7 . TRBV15 TGTGCCACCAGCCATAGCGGGAGCTGGTACGAGCAGTACTTC CATSHSGSWYEQYF
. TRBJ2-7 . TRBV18 TGTGCCAGCTCACCAGGGTATTCCGAGCAGTACTTC CASSPGYSEQYF
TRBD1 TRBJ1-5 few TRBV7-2 TGTGCCAGCAGCTCTGCCGGGACAGAATTCAATCAGCCCCAGCATTTT CASSSAGTEFNQPQHF
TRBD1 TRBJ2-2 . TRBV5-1 TGCGCCAGCAGCTTCCCCGGGACAGCGAACACCGGGGAGCTGTTTTTT CASSFPGTANTGELFF
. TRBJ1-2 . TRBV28 TGTGCCAGCAGTTTGGGCTGGAACTATGGCTACACCTTC CASSLGWNYGYTF
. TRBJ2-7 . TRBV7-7 TGTGCCAGCAGCTTAGGTAGGGCCTACGAGCAGTACTTC CASSLGRAYEQYF